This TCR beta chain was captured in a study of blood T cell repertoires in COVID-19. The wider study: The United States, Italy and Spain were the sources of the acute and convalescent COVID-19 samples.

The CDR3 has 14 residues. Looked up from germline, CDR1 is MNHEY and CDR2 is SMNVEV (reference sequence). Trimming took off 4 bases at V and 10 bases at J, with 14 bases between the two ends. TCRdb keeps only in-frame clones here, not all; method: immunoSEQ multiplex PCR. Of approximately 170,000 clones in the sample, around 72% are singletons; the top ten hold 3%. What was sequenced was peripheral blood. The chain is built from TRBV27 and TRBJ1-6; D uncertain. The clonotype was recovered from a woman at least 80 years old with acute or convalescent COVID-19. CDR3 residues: CASSSITGSSPLHF. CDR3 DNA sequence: TGTGCCAGCAGTTCCATCACGGGTAGCTCACCCCTCCACTTT.